A single sample is the source of the 22 T cell receptor beta chains below, sequenced in a study of control samples from healthy donors and cancer patients. Clones were sequenced by immunoSEQ multiplex PCR, and TCRdb holds only the in-frame ones, with some missing. The sample lists 170,000 or so clones, approximately 94% occurring once. Sequenced input: blood. These receptor sequences come from a woman aged 18-30 years in good health.

The genes are TRBV28 and TRBJ1-5; 8 positions agree with TRBD1. The ends lost 6 bases at V and 0 bases at J; junction bases unmatched: 7. CDR1 is MDHEN and CDR2 is SYDVKM in the germline V gene. The CDR3 has 16 residues. The CDR3: CASSPPGQGSNQPQHF. The CDR3 DNA reads as TGTGCCAGCAGCCCTCCCGGACAGGGTAGCAATCAGCCCCAGCATTTT.

The gene calls are TRBV28 and TRBJ2-3; D not certain. The CDR3 length is 12 residues. Germline CDR1 reads MDHEN; CDR2 reads SYDVKM. V lost 6 bases and J lost 6, with 10 bases in between. The CDR3 DNA sequence: TGTGCCAGCAGGGCGTCGACGGATACGCAGTATTTT. Translated: CASRASTDTQYF.

The CDR3: CASSRTGAAYEQYF. DNA for the CDR3: TGTGCCAGCAGCCGCACAGGGGCAGCCTACGAGCAGTACTTC. The chain uses TRBV3-1 (or the pseudogene TRBV3-2) and TRBJ2-7; 7 bases fit TRBD1. Germline-derived CDR1 and CDR2 are LGHDT and YNNKEL (reference sequence). V lost 4 bases and J lost 2; bases outside the gene matches: 5. The length of the CDR3 is 14 residues.

This chain links TRBV3-1 (or the pseudogene TRBV3-2) with TRBJ1-5; D is undetermined. The CDR3 has 13 amino acids. V lost 2 bases and J lost 4, with 6 bases in between. Looked up from germline, CDR1 is LGHDT and CDR2 is YNNKEL (reference sequence). In nucleotides, the CDR3 is TGTGCCAGCAGCCAAACCGGGAATCAGCCCCAGCATTTT. Amino acid sequence: CASSQTGNQPQHF.

This clone has only one observation. The CDR3 region has the DNA TGCAGCGCTTGGACAGGGCTTCCCTATGGCTACACCTTC. This translates into CSAWTGLPYGYTF. This chain uses TRBV29-1 with TRBJ1-2; 8 bases fit TRBD1. This CDR3 is 13 amino acids long. CDR1 SQVTM and CDR2 ANQGSEA come from the germline V gene. After removal of 7 bases from V and 4 bases from J, the junction contained 8 bases not matched to a gene.

The rearrangement joins TRBV5-4 to TRBJ1-1; possibly TRBD1 for D (6 bases). The CDR3 runs 14 residues. Trimming took off 4 bases at V and 4 bases at J, with 14 bases between the two ends. Germline V gives CDR1 SGHNT, CDR2 YYREEE (reference sequence). The CDR3 DNA follows: TGTGCCAGCAGCCTGGACAGAACTTTCACTGAAGCTTTCTTT. This sequence encodes CASSLDRTFTEAFF. Based on the CDR3 plus reference TRBV5-4 and TRBJ1-1, the full variable domain is ETGVTQSPTHLIKTRGQQVTLRCSSQSGHNTVSWYQQALGQGPQFIFQYYREEENGRGNFPPRFSGLQFPNYSSELNVNALELDDSALYLCASSLDRTFTEAFFGQGTRLTVV.

The J gene is TRBJ1-5, the V gene TRBV6-2 or TRBV6-3, with TRBD1 matching 8 bases. CDR1 is MNHEY, CDR2 SVGEGT, per germline. Trimming at V came to 5 bases and at J to 4 bases, leaving 13 bases not matched to a gene. This CDR3 spans 17 amino acids. The CDR3 spells CASSITRTGTSNQPQHF. The CDR3 region has the DNA TGTGCCAGCAGTATTACCCGGACAGGGACGTCTAATCAGCCCCAGCATTTT.

This clone was seen a handful of times. The gene calls are TRBV7-9 and TRBJ2-2; TRBD1 matches at 7 bases. Trimming at V came to 7 bases and at J to 6 bases, leaving 8 bases not matched to a gene. The CDR3 extends over 14 amino acids. In germline, CDR1 is SEHNR, CDR2 FQNEAQ (reference sequence). The CDR3 region has the DNA TGTGCCAGCACCAAGGAAGGGGGCTCCGGGGAGCTGTTTTTT. Its protein is CASTKEGGSGELFF.

The chain has TRBV5-8 and TRBJ2-7; D call uncertain. The V end lost 0 bases, the J end lost 7 bases, and 14 bases lay between the germline ends. The CDR3 is 14 residues long. Germline CDR1 reads SGHTS; CDR2 reads YDEGEE. The CDR3: CASSLVETLWEQYF. The CDR3 DNA is TGTGCCAGCAGCTTGGTGGAAACCCTCTGGGAGCAGTACTTC.

J is TRBJ2-7 and V is TRBV11-3; D unclear. Trimming removed 4 bases at V and 2 bases at J, with 3 bases between. The germline V gene has CDR1 SGHNT and CDR2 YENEEA. The CDR3 is made up of 11 amino acids. The chain's CDR3 is CASSSTYEQYF. The CDR3 bases are TGTGCCAGCAGCTCAACCTACGAGCAGTACTTC.

The V gene is TRBV19, the J gene TRBJ1-1; 10 nucleotides match TRBD1. The CDR3 covers 16 residues. Per germline, CDR1 LNHDA and CDR2 SQIVND (reference sequence). The ends lost 4 bases at V and 1 base at J; junction bases unmatched: 6. CDR3 amino acids: CASSTWDRGTNTEAFF. The CDR3 coding sequence is TGTGCCAGTAGTACGTGGGACAGGGGTACGAACACTGAAGCTTTCTTT.

The rearrangement joins TRBV6-5 to TRBJ1-1; 10 bases are shared with TRBD1. The V gene end was trimmed by 0 bases and the J gene end by 0 bases; junction bases not matched to a gene: 1. This CDR3 spans 16 amino acids. The germline V gene has CDR1 MNHEY and CDR2 SVGAGI. The CDR3 region is CASSYSGQGMNTEAFF. CDR3 in DNA: TGTGCCAGCAGTTACTCGGGACAGGGGATGAACACTGAAGCTTTCTTT.

This rearrangement joins TRBV28 to TRBJ2-1, with 8 bases matching TRBD1. Germline V gives CDR1 MDHEN, CDR2 SYDVKM. J lost 7 bases, V lost 6 bases, and 8 bases had no gene match. CDR3 length equals 14 residues. The CDR3 loop is CASSRDRLGNEQFF. DNA of the CDR3: TGTGCCAGCAGCCGGGACAGGCTAGGGAATGAGCAGTTCTTC.

The chain has TRBV27 and TRBJ1-1; D is unclear. There are 15 residues in the CDR3. V dropped 3 bases and J dropped 4 bases, with 15 bases sitting between them. The germline gives CDR1 MNHEY, CDR2 SMNVEV (reference sequence). Here the CDR3 reads CASSFKFGWGTEAFF. In nucleotides, the CDR3 is TGTGCCAGCAGTTTCAAATTCGGATGGGGCACTGAAGCTTTCTTT.

The chain combines TRBV28 with TRBJ2-2; TRBD1 agrees at 10 bases. The trim removed 10 bases at V and 4 bases at J, leaving 12 bases unmatched. The germline gives CDR1 MDHEN, CDR2 SYDVKM. The CDR3 consists of 16 residues. Here the CDR3 DNA reads TGTGCCACCCAAAGTTTCGGGACAGGGGCCACCGGGGAGCTGTTTTTT. It is translated as CATQSFGTGATGELFF.

The rearrangement links TRBV6-1 to TRBJ2-1, with 9 positions matching TRBD1. Germline V gives CDR1 MNHNS, CDR2 SASEGT. J gave up 4 bases and V 8 bases, and 12 bases lay outside the gene matches. The CDR3 sequence is 16 residues long. The CDR3, as DNA: TGTGCCAGCGGTCAAGGTCCGGGACAGGGATACAATGAGCAGTTCTTC. It translates to CASGQGPGQGYNEQFF.

The J gene is TRBJ1-4, the V gene TRBV27; unclear D gene. The germline gives CDR1 MNHEY, CDR2 SMNVEV (reference sequence). The CDR3 has 13 amino acids. V was clipped by 2 bases and J by 3 bases, with 4 bases between them. The CDR3 DNA follows: TGTGCCAGCAGTTTACAGTCTAATGAAAAACTGTTTTTT. As protein: CASSLQSNEKLFF.

The J gene is TRBJ2-2, the V gene TRBV11-3; TRBD1 aligns across 7 bases. CDR3 size: 14 residues. Germline V lookup: CDR1 SGHNT, CDR2 YENEEA. V dropped 5 bases and J dropped 6; count of bases not matched to a gene: 6. The CDR3: CASSIRQGAGELFF. CDR3 DNA sequence: TGTGCCAGCAGCATCCGACAGGGTGCCGGGGAGCTGTTTTTT.

The chain uses TRBV9 and TRBJ1-2, with a possible D match to TRBD1 (6 bases). V lost 3 bases and J 6 bases, leaving 27 bases between the germline ends. Germline assignment: CDR1 SGDLS and CDR2 YYNGEE. The CDR3 is 18 residues long. In DNA form, the CDR3 reads TGTGCCAGCAGCGCAGGGGCCAGGGTCGGAGTGGGATTTAATGGCTACACCTTC. This codes for CASSAGARVGVGFNGYTF.

This chain uses TRBV5-4 with TRBJ2-3, with no clear D. V lost 5 bases to trimming and J lost 0 bases, with 10 bases between them. This CDR3 has 14 residues. Per the germline V gene, CDR1 is SGHNT and CDR2 is YYREEE (reference sequence). DNA for the CDR3: TGTGCCAGCAGGCTAGTGTTAAGCACAGATACGCAGTATTTT. The encoded protein is CASRLVLSTDTQYF.

CDR3 in DNA: TGCGCCAGCAGCTTGGTTACGGGGACCTACGAGCAGTACTTC. Translated: CASSLVTGTYEQYF. V usage is TRBV5-1 and J usage is TRBJ2-7; D perhaps matches TRBD2 (5 bases). This CDR3 has 14 residues. With 0 bases removed from V and 2 bases from J, the gap between germline ends came to 9 bases. Germline V gives CDR1 SGHRS, CDR2 YFSETQ.

The chain links TRBV29-1 to TRBJ2-2; the D is unclear. The germline V gene has CDR1 SQVTM and CDR2 ANQGSEA. The CDR3 extends over 12 amino acids. The V gene lost 2 bases and the J gene lost 7 bases, with 8 bases spanning the gap. CDR3 bases: TGCAGCGTTGAAAAGGACGGCGGGGAGCTGTTTTTT. Translating it yields CSVEKDGGELFF.